Shown below are 26 T cell receptor beta chains from a single sample sequenced in a study of CD8+ T cells in alopecia areata. RNA was extracted and reverse transcribed into cDNA as the sequencing template. Clones were read by immunoSEQ multiplex PCR, and TCRdb kept only the in-frame ones, dropping some. The data show roughly 210,000 clones, approximately 40% seen once. Noted treatment: oral pan-JAK inhibitor, 5-10 mg twice daily. The sequencing here drew on CD4+ T cells sorted from blood, taken around week 37, from a patient treated with tofacitinib. The receptor source for this set is a human donor with alopecia areata.

A few counts support this clone. This chain connects TRBV15 to TRBJ1-1; TRBD1 matches at 10 bases. CDR3 size: 16 residues. The ends lost 5 bases at V and 2 bases at J; junction bases unmatched: 8. Germline V gene data show CDR1 as LNHNV and CDR2 as YYDKDF (reference sequence). For the CDR3, the DNA is TGTGCCACCAGCCCGGACAGGGGGAATGGTAACACTGAAGCTTTCTTT. This encodes CATSPDRGNGNTEAFF.

This chain joins TRBV7-9 and TRBJ2-7; 8 nucleotides align to TRBD2. Germline V gives CDR1 SEHNR, CDR2 FQNEAQ (reference sequence). The CDR3 length is 15 residues. The trim removed 3 bases at V and 2 bases at J, leaving 6 bases unmatched. The CDR3 region has the DNA TGTGCCAGCAGCTTCGGCGTAGCGGGGACCTACGAGCAGTACTTC. Residues: CASSFGVAGTYEQYF.

The V call is TRBV7-2, the J call TRBJ2-6; tentatively, D is TRBD1 (6 bases). Trimming removed 6 bases from V and 1 base from J, with 13 bases in between. Germline V lookup: CDR1 SGHTA, CDR2 FQGNSA. CDR3 size: 16 residues. The CDR3 region has the DNA TGTGCCAGCAGGACCGCCAGGGGATCTGGGGCCAACGTCCTGACTTTC. Residues: CASRTARGSGANVLTF. The whole variable domain, filled in from reference TRBV7-2 and TRBJ2-6, reads GAGVSQSPSNKVTEKGKDVELRCDPISGHTALYWYRQSLGQGLEFLIYFQGNSAPDKSGLPSDRFSAERTGGSVSTLTIQRTQQEDSAVYLCASRTARGSGANVLTFGAGSRLTVL.

The chain is built from TRBV7-6 and TRBJ2-3; D perhaps matches TRBD2 (6 bases). With 0 bases removed from V and 2 bases from J, the gap between germline ends came to 9 bases. This CDR3 has 15 residues. The germline V gene has CDR1 SGHVS and CDR2 FNYEAQ. The CDR3 loop reads CASSLASGITDTQYF. CDR3 bases: TGTGCCAGCAGCTTAGCTAGCGGTATCACAGATACGCAGTATTTT.

This clone has only a few counts. The chain employs TRBV7-6 and TRBJ2-3; 7 bases agree with TRBD2. Germline-derived CDR1 and CDR2 are SGHVS and FNYEAQ. CDR3 length equals 16 residues. J lost 5 bases, V lost 0 bases, and 8 bases had no gene match. CDR3 region: CASSLAGGGAEDTQYF. In nucleotides, the CDR3 is TGTGCCAGCAGCTTAGCGGGGGGAGGGGCTGAAGATACGCAGTATTTT.

V is TRBV2 and J is TRBJ2-7, with 7 positions matching TRBD2. The CDR3 covers 12 residues. Germline V CDR1 and CDR2: SNHLY, FYNNEI. The ends lost 6 bases at V and 5 bases at J; junction bases unmatched: 4. The CDR3 reads CASRQAGNEQYF. The CDR3 DNA reads TGTGCCAGCAGGCAAGCGGGAAACGAGCAGTACTTC.

The chain carries TRBV7-9 and TRBJ2-7; maybe TRBD2 (6 bases). The length of the CDR3 is 16 residues. CDR1 and CDR2 (germline): SEHNR, FQNEAQ (reference sequence). Trimming left V 0 bases short and J 0 bases short, with 12 bases between. CDR3 loop: CASSLATGLPSYEQYF. The CDR3 DNA reads TGTGCCAGCAGCTTAGCGACGGGACTGCCCTCCTACGAGCAGTACTTC.

The chain uses TRBV5-1 and TRBJ2-5, with D perhaps matching TRBD1 (5 bases). Germline V gives CDR1 SGHRS, CDR2 YFSETQ. Trimming took 0 bases from V and 4 from J, leaving 13 bases between them. This CDR3 comprises 15 residues. The CDR3: CASSLDPRVPETQYF. The CDR3 DNA follows: TGCGCCAGCAGCTTGGACCCCAGGGTCCCAGAGACCCAGTACTTC.

The chain recombines TRBV7-9 with TRBJ2-7; D assignment may be TRBD1 or TRBD2 (5 bases each). The V and J ends lost 4 bases and 2 bases respectively, with 9 bases between them. This CDR3 is built from 13 residues. CDR1 is SEHNR and CDR2 is FQNEAQ in the germline V gene (reference sequence). Here the CDR3 reads CASSWDGPYEQYF. The DNA of the CDR3 is TGTGCCAGCAGCTGGGACGGGCCCTACGAGCAGTACTTC.

The genes are TRBV6-1 and TRBJ2-7; either TRBD1 or TRBD2 may fit D (6 bases each). The V end lost 3 bases, the J end lost 4 bases, and 19 bases lay between the germline ends. Germline values: CDR1 MNHNS, CDR2 SASEGT. CDR3 length: 16 residues. CDR3: CASSEEGHGWVYEQYF. The CDR3 DNA reads TGTGCCAGCAGTGAGGAGGGACACGGATGGGTGTACGAGCAGTACTTC.

The rearrangement joins TRBV29-1 to TRBJ1-2, with a tentative D call TRBD1 (5 bases). V dropped 4 bases and J dropped 8 bases, with 11 bases sitting between them. Germline V gene sequence: CDR1 SQVTM, CDR2 ANQGSEA. CDR3 size: 11 residues. CDR3 in DNA: TGCAGCGTTGCAGGGTTGGGGGGCTACACCTTC. It encodes CSVAGLGGYTF.

The chain uses TRBV7-8 and TRBJ2-7; D is ambiguous. CDR3 length: 13 residues. The germline V gene encodes CDR1 SGHVS and CDR2 FQNEAQ. V lost 0 bases, J lost 7 bases, and 10 bases lay in between. This CDR3 reads CASSLALLGEQYF. For the CDR3, the DNA is TGTGCCAGCAGCTTAGCGCTACTCGGGGAGCAGTACTTC.

This clone was counted a few times. The rearrangement uses TRBV5-1 and TRBJ2-7; tentatively, D is TRBD1 (6 bases). CDR1 is SGHRS and CDR2 is YFSETQ in the germline V gene. This CDR3 is 11 amino acids long. Trimming stripped 5 bases from V and 7 bases from J, with 10 bases between. The CDR3: CASRSGEEQYF. In DNA, the CDR3 is TGCGCCAGCAGATCAGGGGAAGAGCAGTACTTC.

The chain couples TRBV10-2 to TRBJ2-5; unclear D gene. This CDR3 is built from 14 residues. The V and J ends lost 1 base and 7 bases respectively, with 13 bases between them. The V gene's germline CDR1 is WSHSY and CDR2 SAAADI. This CDR3 is CASSEFRGRGTQYF. CDR3 coding DNA: TGCGCCAGCAGTGAGTTTCGCGGCCGAGGGACCCAGTACTTC.

The V gene is TRBV2, the J gene TRBJ1-4; TRBD1 might be the D (5 bases). Trimming stripped 5 bases from V and 7 bases from J, with 14 bases between. Germline lookup yields CDR1 SNHLY and CDR2 FYNNEI. The length of the CDR3 is 14 residues. The chain's CDR3 is CASSQGSSGEKLFF. The CDR3 DNA is TGTGCCAGCAGTCAGGGATCGTCTGGTGAAAAACTGTTTTTT.

This clone was detected a few times. The V and J genes are TRBV29-1 and TRBJ2-2, with TRBD2 as a possible D gene (6 bases). The CDR3 consists of 14 residues. In germline, CDR1 is SQVTM, CDR2 ANQGSEA. V dropped 7 bases and J dropped 6 bases, with 18 bases sitting between them. CDR3 loop: CSAGRHADAGELFF. The CDR3 DNA sequence: TGCAGCGCTGGGAGGCATGCCGATGCCGGGGAGCTGTTTTTT.

This clone was seen only once. This chain connects TRBV7-3 to TRBJ2-1, with 11 bases matching TRBD1. CDR1 SGHTA and CDR2 FQGTGA come from the germline V gene. With V trimmed by 5 bases and J by 5 bases, 5 bases remained unmatched. The CDR3 is made up of 15 amino acids. CDR3 sequence: CASSREGQGDNEQFF. CDR3 DNA sequence: TGTGCCAGCAGCCGGGAGGGACAGGGGGACAATGAGCAGTTCTTC.

This clone appeared a few times. The V and J genes are TRBV28 and TRBJ2-1; no clear D gene. V was cut by 3 bases and J by 7 bases, with 10 bases left in between. Per the germline V gene, CDR1 is MDHEN and CDR2 is SYDVKM. The CDR3 extends over 13 amino acids. The CDR3 reads CASSFPTTNEQFF. The CDR3 region has the DNA TGTGCCAGCAGTTTCCCCACGACTAATGAGCAGTTCTTC.

The chain joins TRBV4-2 to TRBJ2-1; 8 nucleotides line up with TRBD2. The CDR3 is made up of 17 amino acids. With 0 bases clipped from V and 5 bases from J, the junction kept 9 bases outside the gene matches. The germline CDR1 and CDR2 sequences are LGHNA and YNFKEQ. Written as DNA, the CDR3 is TGTGCCAGCAGCCAAGATATCTCTGCTAGCGGGCACAATGAGCAGTTCTTC. The encoded protein is CASSQDISASGHNEQFF.

The V and J genes are TRBV27 and TRBJ1-2, with 12 bases identical to TRBD1. Trimming cost V 8 bases and J 7 bases; bases outside gene matches: 11. CDR1 is MNHEY, CDR2 SMNVEV, per germline (reference sequence). There are 15 residues in the CDR3. CDR3 region: CASSPRGQGAPGYTF. CDR3 nucleotide sequence: TGTGCCAGCTCCCCCCGGGGACAGGGGGCGCCTGGCTACACCTTC.

The chain employs TRBV9 and TRBJ2-5; 7 nucleotides agree with TRBD2. Germline loops: CDR1 SGDLS, CDR2 YYNGEE. Losses at the gene ends were 0 bases for V and 1 base for J; bases not matched to a gene: 3. The CDR3 is 15 residues long. The CDR3 loop is CASSVDPSGQETQYF. CDR3 nucleotides: TGTGCCAGCAGCGTAGACCCTAGCGGCCAAGAGACCCAGTACTTC.

As for this clone: Other DNA variants within this sample encode the same CDR3. The genes are TRBV9 and TRBJ2-7; TRBD2 agrees at 7 bases. This CDR3 is 14 amino acids long. Trimming removed 2 bases from V and 0 bases from J; junction bases left unmatched: 2. The V gene's germline CDR1 is SGDLS and CDR2 YYNGEE. CDR3 protein: CASSVASGSYEQYF. The CDR3 region has the DNA TGTGCCAGCAGCGTCGCTAGCGGCTCCTACGAGCAGTACTTC.

The chain recombines TRBV6-6 with TRBJ2-2; D is ambiguous. The V end lost 5 bases, the J end lost 5 bases, and 3 bases lay between the germline ends. Per germline, CDR1 MNHNY and CDR2 SVGAGI (reference sequence). The CDR3 runs 11 residues. This chain's CDR3 is CASSRTGELFF. The DNA for the CDR3 is TGTGCCAGCAGTAGAACCGGGGAGCTGTTTTTT.

This clone appeared a few times. The rearrangement joins TRBV9 to TRBJ2-7; no definite D call. V was clipped by 2 bases and J by 6 bases, with 3 bases between them. The germline gives CDR1 SGDLS, CDR2 YYNGEE. This CDR3 spans 10 amino acids. DNA of the CDR3: TGTGCCAGCAGCGTTTCCGAGCAGTACTTC. Translating it yields CASSVSEQYF.

The V call is TRBV29-1, the J call TRBJ2-1; 8 bases fit TRBD1. Germline V gene data show CDR1 as SQVTM and CDR2 as ANQGSEA. Trimming at V came to 1 base and at J to 14 bases, leaving 4 bases not matched to a gene. The CDR3 is 11 amino acids. The DNA of the CDR3 is TGCAGCGTTGAAGCTCAGGGGGCTAAGTTCTTC. Residues: CSVEAQGAKFF.

The genes are TRBV6-6 and TRBJ2-1; 8 bases map to TRBD1. This CDR3 has 15 amino acids. Trimming took 4 bases from V and 6 from J; bases not matched to a gene: 8. Germline loops: CDR1 MNHNY, CDR2 SVGAGI (reference sequence). The CDR3 loop is CASSSGQGRGNEQFF. CDR3 sequence (DNA): TGTGCCAGCAGTTCTGGACAGGGCAGGGGCAATGAGCAGTTCTTC.